These 24 T cell receptor beta chains were all obtained from the same sample, sequenced in a study of cytomegalovirus exposure and HLA in healthy donors (dated by TCRdb to 2016 to 2017). Library generation was performed with the immunoSEQ multiplex PCR assay. A mixture of 60 forward primers for TCR Vbeta segments and 13 reverse primers for TCR Jbeta segments was used in the multiplex PCR. Here the immuneACCESS table is served through TCRdb, limited to in-frame sequences with V and J called. Missing clones are a known gap in these copies; in checked studies unresolved V genes cover under half, and the rest lacks a known reason. The sample profile shows about 180,000 clones; 72% of them were found once. The leading ten clones occupy about 2.5% of the sample. The sequenced sample was PBMCs. The receptors here all came from a human donor in good health.

The rearrangement links TRBV7-9 to TRBJ2-5; TRBD1 agrees at 9 bases. The V gene's germline CDR1 is SEHNR and CDR2 FQNEAQ (reference sequence). V shed 1 base and J 2 bases; nucleotides not matched to a gene: 11. The CDR3 length is 18 residues. The CDR3 region has the DNA TGTGCCAGCAGCTTAGTCGGACAGGGGTTCACCTTTCAAGAGACCCAGTACTTC. It encodes CASSLVGQGFTFQETQYF.

The chain joins TRBV9 to TRBJ2-3, with a tentative D call TRBD2 (6 bases). The V gene lost 3 bases and the J gene lost 1 base, with 12 bases spanning the gap. Per germline, CDR1 SGDLS and CDR2 YYNGEE. CDR3 size: 15 residues. In nucleotides, the CDR3 is TGTGCCAGCAGCGCCAGAGCGGGCGGCACAGATACGCAGTATTTT. Amino acids: CASSARAGGTDTQYF.

V and J are TRBV30 and TRBJ2-5; no clear D. V shed 2 bases and J shed 1 base, with 8 bases lying between them. The CDR3 length is 13 residues. CDR1 is GTSNPN and CDR2 is SVGIG in the germline V gene (reference sequence). The CDR3 loop is CAWSSHFQETQYF. The CDR3 DNA follows: TGTGCCTGGAGTTCGCACTTCCAAGAGACCCAGTACTTC.

The chain links TRBV27 to TRBJ2-2; unclear D gene. V dropped 5 bases and J dropped 0 bases, with 4 bases sitting between them. This CDR3 contains 13 residues. The V gene's germline CDR1 is MNHEY and CDR2 SMNVEV (reference sequence). The CDR3 sequence: CASSPTNTGELFF. The CDR3 DNA reads TGTGCCAGCAGTCCAACGAACACCGGGGAGCTGTTTTTT.

Comments on this clone: The conserved closing phenylalanine or tryptophan is absent in this CDR3, likely reflecting a read error. The chain employs TRBV9 and TRBJ2-3, with 13 positions matching TRBD2. From germline, CDR1 is SGDLS and CDR2 YYNGEE. J lost 2 bases, V lost 3 bases, and 3 bases had no gene match. The CDR3 has 16 amino acids. In DNA, the CDR3 is TGTGCCAGCAGCGGAGGACTAGCGGGGGCCACAGATACGCAGTATGTT. Translated: CASSGGLAGATDTQYV.

The rearrangement uses TRBV9 and TRBJ1-2; 7 bases map to TRBD1. V gave up 4 bases and J gave up 5 bases; unmatched junction bases: 11. There are 15 residues in the CDR3. CDR1 SGDLS and CDR2 YYNGEE come from the germline V gene. The CDR3 loop is CASSFLGQTSYGYTF. The CDR3, as DNA: TGTGCCAGCAGCTTCCTGGGACAGACTTCTTATGGCTACACCTTC.

The rearrangement joins TRBV5-8 to TRBJ2-3; 8 bases agree with TRBD2. The ends lost 3 bases at V and 3 bases at J; junction bases unmatched: 3. This CDR3 contains 14 residues. The germline V gene has CDR1 SGHTS and CDR2 YDEGEE. DNA of the CDR3: TGTGCCAGCAGCTCGACTAGCGAGACAGATACGCAGTATTTT. Translated: CASSSTSETDTQYF.

The sample holds a few counts of this clone. The J gene is TRBJ2-7, the V gene TRBV7-9; TRBD1 agrees at 8 bases. Per germline, CDR1 SEHNR and CDR2 FQNEAQ (reference sequence). Trimming removed 5 bases from V and 4 bases from J; junction bases left unmatched: 13. The CDR3 contains 16 residues. The CDR3 region is CASSPTGGTGVYEQYF. Written as DNA, the CDR3 is TGTGCCAGCAGCCCTACAGGGGGAACGGGGGTATACGAGCAGTACTTC.

The chain has TRBV11-2 and TRBJ2-1; 11 nucleotides match TRBD2. Trimming cost V 5 bases and J 6 bases; bases outside gene matches: 9. CDR1 and CDR2 from the germline V gene are SGHAT and FQNNGV. This CDR3 spans 16 amino acids. The CDR3 DNA follows: TGTGCCAGCAGCGAAATAGCGGGGGGGCGATTCAATGAGCAGTTCTTC. It codes for CASSEIAGGRFNEQFF.

The chain links TRBV10-3 to TRBJ1-5, with TRBD1 identical over 7 bases. Per germline, CDR1 ENHRY and CDR2 SYGVKD. The CDR3 length is 13 residues. V shed 10 bases, J shed 5 bases, and the junction held 8 bases outside the gene matches. This CDR3 is CATTGQLDQPQHF. In DNA, the CDR3 is TGTGCCACCACGGGACAGCTTGATCAGCCCCAGCATTTT.

The J gene is TRBJ1-4, the V gene TRBV11-2; 9 bases align to TRBD1. CDR3 size: 14 residues. Germline lookup yields CDR1 SGHAT and CDR2 FQNNGV. The V gene end was trimmed by 5 bases and the J gene end by 8 bases; junction bases not matched to a gene: 6. CDR3 sequence: CASSPNRGREKLFF. CDR3 coding DNA: TGTGCCAGCAGCCCCAACAGGGGGCGGGAAAAACTGTTTTTT.

In nucleotides, the CDR3 is TGCGCCAGCAGCCAAGGGTCGGGAGGGACAGGGGCGTTCTTC. Translating it yields CASSQGSGGTGAFF. The gene calls are TRBV4-1 and TRBJ2-1; 10 bases map to TRBD1. V was clipped by 1 base and J by 15 bases; unmatched bases: 9. Germline CDR1 and CDR2: MGHRA and YSYEKL. The CDR3 has 14 residues.

The gene calls are TRBV7-3 and TRBJ1-1, with 8 bases lining up with TRBD1. The CDR3 runs 14 residues. Germline V gives CDR1 SGHTA, CDR2 FQGTGA. The J segment lost 2 bases and the V segment lost 4 bases, leaving 3 bases of the junction unmatched. CDR3 bases: TGTGCCAGCAGCTCAGGGGGCGTAAACACTGAAGCTTTCTTT. It translates to CASSSGGVNTEAFF.

The chain combines TRBV6-1 with TRBJ2-5; TRBD2 matches 7 bases. The V and J ends lost 3 bases and 5 bases, in that order; junction bases with no gene match: 3. This CDR3 comprises 13 residues. In germline, CDR1 is MNHNS, CDR2 SASEGT. The CDR3: CASSDQGGETQYF. The DNA for the CDR3 is TGTGCCAGCAGTGATCAGGGAGGGGAGACCCAGTACTTC.

V usage is TRBV2 and J usage is TRBJ1-2, with TRBD1 as a possible D gene (6 bases). Trimming removed 6 bases at V and 8 bases at J, with 19 bases between. The V gene's germline CDR1 is SNHLY and CDR2 FYNNEI. The CDR3 spans 14 residues. DNA for the CDR3: TGTGCCAGCAGAGACCACAGGGTAGTGAGGGGCTACACCTTC. It encodes CASRDHRVVRGYTF.

This clone has more than one count but fewer than ten. The gene calls are TRBV12-5 and TRBJ1-4, with D tentatively TRBD1 (6 bases). Trimming cost V 6 bases and J 0 bases, with 8 bases left between them. CDR1 and CDR2 (germline): LGHNT, FRNRAP. The CDR3 extends over 14 amino acids. CDR3 residues: CASGTGATNEKLFF. For the CDR3, the DNA is TGTGCTAGTGGGACAGGCGCAACTAATGAAAAACTGTTTTTT.

This clone was detected only once. This chain joins TRBV19 and TRBJ1-5; D not resolved. Germline CDR1 reads LNHDA; CDR2 reads SQIVND (reference sequence). The CDR3 totals 15 residues. V lost 1 base and J lost 0, with 7 bases in between. The CDR3 coding sequence is TGTGCCAGTAGTATAGTGCGGAATAGCAATCAGCCCCAGCATTTT. This translates into CASSIVRNSNQPQHF.

The rearrangement links TRBV19 to TRBJ2-7; a weak D match, TRBD1 (5 bases). This CDR3 is 12 amino acids long. V was trimmed by 6 bases and J by 6 bases, leaving 12 bases between them. From germline, CDR1 is LNHDA and CDR2 SQIVND (reference sequence). CDR3 residues: CASRGGAREQYF. For the CDR3, the DNA is TGTGCCAGTAGAGGTGGGGCTCGCGAGCAGTACTTC.

This rearrangement joins TRBV30 to TRBJ1-2, with 8 bases matching TRBD1. The J segment lost 6 bases and the V segment lost 5 bases, leaving 5 bases of the junction unmatched. Germline-derived CDR1 and CDR2 are GTSNPN and SVGIG (reference sequence). The CDR3 spans 12 residues. In DNA, the CDR3 is TGTGCCTGGCAACAGGGGGGAAATGGCTACACCTTC. This encodes CAWQQGGNGYTF. Using reference TRBV30 and TRBJ1-2 for the parts outside the CDR3, the full variable domain is SQTIHQWPATLVQPVGSPLSLECTVEGTSNPNLYWYRQAAGRGLQLLFYSVGIGQISSEVPQNLSASRPQDRQFILSSKKLLLSDSGFYLCAWQQGGNGYTFGSGTRLTVV.

The rearrangement uses TRBV18 and TRBJ1-1, with D hard to call. Per germline, CDR1 KGHSH and CDR2 LQKENI. The CDR3 covers 13 residues. V was shortened by 3 bases and J by 4 bases, with 9 bases between the two germline ends. CDR3 amino acids: CASSPTQFTEAFF. The CDR3 DNA is TGTGCCAGCTCACCGACACAATTCACTGAAGCTTTCTTT.

The CDR3 DNA is TGTGCCAGCAGTTTACAGGGTAGCAATCAGCCCCAGCATTTT. Its protein product is CASSLQGSNQPQHF. The rearrangement uses TRBV27 and TRBJ1-5; tentatively, D is TRBD1 (5 bases). Germline assignment: CDR1 MNHEY and CDR2 SMNVEV (reference sequence). With 2 bases removed from V and 0 bases from J, the gap between germline ends came to 5 bases. The CDR3 runs 14 residues.

The chain is built from TRBV4-2 and TRBJ1-5; D gene unclear. The CDR3 spans 15 residues. The V and J ends lost 1 base and 3 bases respectively, with 10 bases between them. In germline, CDR1 is LGHNA, CDR2 YNFKEQ. This CDR3 reads CASSQVSGANQPQHF. CDR3 DNA: TGTGCCAGCAGCCAAGTCTCAGGTGCCAATCAGCCCCAGCATTTT.

A few counts support this clone. V is TRBV4-1 and J is TRBJ1-1; possibly TRBD1 for D (5 bases). CDR1 is MGHRA, CDR2 YSYEKL, per germline. V was clipped by 1 base and J by 3 bases, with 9 bases between them. The length of the CDR3 is 14 residues. The CDR3: CASSQGGTYTEAFF. In nucleotides, the CDR3 is TGCGCCAGCAGCCAAGGAGGGACTTACACTGAAGCTTTCTTT.

This sequence joins TRBV6-5 and TRBJ1-1, with D unresolved. The CDR3 length is 15 residues. The V gene's germline CDR1 is MNHEY and CDR2 SVGAGI. Deletions cut 2 bases from V and 4 bases from J, with 14 bases between. CDR3 residues: CASSYVLGIGTEAFF. CDR3 coding DNA: TGTGCCAGCAGTTACGTTCTGGGCATTGGCACTGAAGCTTTCTTT.